This TCR beta chain was sequenced in a study of CD8+ T cells in alopecia areata. As for this clone: Its antigen is currently unknown.

RNA extraction was followed by reverse transcription into cDNA, which acted as the sequencing template. Assay used: immunoSEQ multiplex PCR; TCRdb lists only in-frame clones, some missing. The sample has about 110,000 clones, over 80% seen once. Treatment described: oral pan-JAK inhibitor, 5-10 mg twice daily. Between the trimmed V and J ends, which lost 5 bases and 3 bases, there was a span of 9 bases. Germline V gene sequence: CDR1 SEHNR, CDR2 FQNEAQ (reference sequence). The CDR3 loop spans 13 amino acids. Overall study results and limits: Sequenced scalp T cells also include alphabeta T cells resident in normal skin.

The sample was CD8+ T cells sorted from blood, taken at week 24, from a patient treated with tofacitinib. This chain links TRBV7-9 with TRBJ2-3, with D perhaps assigned TRBD1 or TRBD2 (5 bases each). The source of this sequence is a human donor with alopecia areata. The CDR3 region is CASSRGPTDTQYF. The CDR3 nucleotides read TGTGCCAGCAGCCGGGGACCAACAGATACGCAGTATTTT.